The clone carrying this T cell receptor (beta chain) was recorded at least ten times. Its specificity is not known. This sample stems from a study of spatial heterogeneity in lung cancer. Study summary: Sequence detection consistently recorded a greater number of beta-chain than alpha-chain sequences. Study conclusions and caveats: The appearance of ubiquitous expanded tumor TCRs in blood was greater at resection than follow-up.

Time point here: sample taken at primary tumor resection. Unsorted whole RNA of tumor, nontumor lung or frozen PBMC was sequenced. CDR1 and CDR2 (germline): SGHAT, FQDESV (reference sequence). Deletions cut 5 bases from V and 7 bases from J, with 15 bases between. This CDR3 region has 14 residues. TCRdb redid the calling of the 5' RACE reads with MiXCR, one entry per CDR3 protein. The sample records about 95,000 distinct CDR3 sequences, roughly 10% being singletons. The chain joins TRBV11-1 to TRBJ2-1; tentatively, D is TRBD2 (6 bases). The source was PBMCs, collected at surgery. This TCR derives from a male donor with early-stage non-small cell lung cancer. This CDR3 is CASSHTSQGNEQFF. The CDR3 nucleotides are TGTGCCAGCAGCCACACTAGCCAAGGGAATGAGCAGTTCTTC.